The entry below gives a single T cell receptor (beta chain) sequence along with its context. This clone was counted a few times. What this receptor recognizes is not known. Base qualities are not recorded, but no much larger clone differs from it by a single base. The sample comes from a study of cytomegalovirus exposure and HLA in healthy donors (dated by TCRdb to 2015 to 2018). In the study overall: In an earlier analysis of under 750 of the donors, less than 350 Gb of sequence data and 100 million or so unique TCR beta sequences from about 179 million T cells were reported. An early release that covered about 600 HLA-typed donors contained around 330 gigabases of sequencing data and tens of millions of unique TCR sequences. Among the roughly 410 genotyped donors, more than 70% belonged to the genetic ancestry cluster associated with self-reported Caucasian donors. The study aimed to test whether cataloging public T cell receptors could reveal signatures of past pathogen exposure. Using immunosequencing, the study profiled T cell repertoires from fewer than 700 subjects and related those repertoires to cytomegalovirus serostatus. Along with the approximately 700-subject first cohort, a separate validation cohort of around 110 different subjects was used. High-throughput TCR immunosequencing, statistical association of individual TCRs with disease status, and machine learning were combined to predict cytomegalovirus infection status. A later analysis re-examined previously published TCR beta repertoires from over 500 donors and added high-resolution HLA genotyping to investigate patterns of TCR occurrence. Rather than using new phenotypic data, the later analysis identified candidate immune exposures from TCR beta sequences and from how often those sequences occurred across donors. To decide whether each TCR beta V gene segment behaved as functional or pseudogenic, an earlier analysis of some 570 of the donors relied on high-throughput TCR beta sequencing. Donor age, sex, ethnicity and CMV serostatus were collected together with the repertoire data. In a later genetic analysis, genome-wide SNP genotypes for 398 of the 666 donors were used, and that subset was treated as a discovery cohort. All discovery cohort repertoires had been generated using a single sequencing platform. Class I and class II HLA loci were covered by the typing at four-digit resolution. The number of typed donors differed by locus: about 620-640 for A, B, C, DRB1 and DQB1; some 500 for DQA1; approximately 600 for DPA1; and roughly 470 for DPB1. Four to six DR-DQ haplotypes were handled as single units for association and clustering, since linkage in the cohort was strong. On average, around 200,000 unique TCR beta nucleotide sequences were sequenced per donor among roughly 430 genotyped donors of the cohort, with 15% to 20% of those sequences being non-productive. Here is what the overall study found, with its caveats: The only immune exposure information available for the cohort was CMV serostatus. The authors suggested that the approach could potentially be generalized to other disease states and immunological phenotypes. A cluster of highly shared sequence variants was judged likely to represent a technical artifact of the sequencing pipeline. The 87-base-pair reads could not distinguish some IMGT-functional V segments, including TRBV6-2 and TRBV6-3, so those segments were excluded. Linkage disequilibrium might explain the correlated functional status among segregating V segments, but an unknown experimental factor could not be ruled out. When HLA alleles, especially DR and DQ, strongly co-occurred, TCR associations were difficult to assign to individual alleles. Because HLA typing was missing for some donors at each locus, association tests included only the typed subset. A later analysis found that most CMV-associated TCR beta chains appeared HLA-restricted, with HLA associations seemingly driven largely by CMV exposure. The cohort was sequenced for TCR beta chains only, and without alpha or paired-chain data the features that could be detected were limited. In a later analysis, TCR association rates were found to vary across HLA loci, with the most associated TCRs seen for DRB1 alleles and the fewest for HLA-C alleles. In a later genetic analysis, fewer N-insertions in productive TCRs were reported among donors in an Asian-associated ancestry cluster than the approximately 670-donor mean. A few of the identified cytomegalovirus-associated TCR beta chains were confirmed in vitro to be specific for cytomegalovirus antigens. Cytomegalovirus status was reported to be diagnosed by the classifier with high specificity and sensitivity in both the original and validation cohorts. The study listed over 150 TCR beta chains as associated with cytomegalovirus. The earlier analysis of 587 of the donors excluded approximately 15 rarely observed V segments, including chromosome 9 orphons, because counts were too low. At a false discovery rate of 0.05, a later analysis linked under 20,000 TCR beta sequences to specific HLA alleles. Most TCR sequences were observed very rarely across donors, whereas some public TCRs were present in many individuals. In a later genetic analysis, a missense DCLRE1C variant was associated with V-gene and J-gene trimming of TCR beta chains, and the association was replicated in an independent cohort. Presence/absence analyses assumed roughly uniform sequencing depth across donors, an assumption that may not hold. Several of the top co-occurrence clusters appeared to be linked to parvovirus B19, influenza, CMV and Epstein-Barr virus, according to a later analysis. Compared with equally common non-associated chains, HLA-associated TCR beta chains in a later analysis were more clonally expanded and had lower generation probabilities. A further reported finding was that TCR beta sequences accurately predicted the HLA-A and HLA-B alleles for most subjects in the first cohort. In an earlier analysis of some 500 of the donors, most TCR beta V segments appeared in productive rearrangements about 90% or about 30% of the time, broadly matching IMGT annotations.

The cohort comprised hundreds of healthy bone marrow donors. All cohort members were sampled while nominally healthy, although unrecorded immune exposures were likely present. The donor tested CMV seronegative, placing the donor among the approximately 360 seronegative members of the cohort. Every donor gave a peripheral blood sample, and the peripheral blood mononuclear cells from that sample were used for TCR beta sequencing. Genomic DNA was extracted from the blood cell samples with the Qiagen DNeasy Blood Extraction Kit. The library was produced with the immunoSEQ multiplex PCR assay. For the multiplex PCR, a mixture combining 60 forward primers for TCR Vbeta segments and 13 reverse primers for TCR Jbeta segments was used. A multiplex PCR assay on genomic DNA amplified the CDR3 region of rearranged TCR beta genes. The amplified TCR beta libraries were sequenced on the Illumina HiSeq System as 87-base-pair reads. In the original analysis: A later analysis counted about 80 million unique TCR beta chains across the 690 or so repertoires, and roughly 10 million of these chains were shared by at least two donors. To remove PCR and sequencing errors, raw reads were error-corrected and collapsed into unique sequences using a nearest-neighbor algorithm that merged closely related sequences. CDR3 sequences were aligned to IMGT reference sequences to assign V, D and J gene segments. For a sequence to be retained, at least a six-nucleotide match to both a V gene segment and a J gene segment was required. Rearrangements were classified as productive when the CDR3 lacked stop codons and remained in frame with V and J, and all other rearrangements were classified as non-productive. Following IMGT convention, CDR3 was defined as the stretch from the second conserved V-encoded cysteine to the conserved J-encoded phenylalanine. The earlier analysis of some 580 of the donors excluded any sequence lacking an unambiguous match to a single V gene segment. In an earlier analysis of roughly 600 of the donors, a V segment was called functional when productive rearrangements were above 56.7%, and segregating when the standard deviation between donors exceeded 5%. A statistical classification framework was built to diagnose cytomegalovirus status from the catalog of TCR beta chain sequences. V and J gene assignment, in a later analysis, came from comparing TCR nucleotide sequences with IMGT/GENE-DB human TR gene sequences. In a later analysis, CDR3 sequences and most-parsimonious VDJ recombination scenarios were assigned using the TCRdist pipeline. In a later analysis, each TCR beta chain was defined by its CDR3 amino acid sequence together with its V-gene family, and reads lacking a unique V-gene family were excluded. As a way to deal with suspected cross-contamination and a sequencing artifact, a later analysis dropped approximately 590 nucleotide sequences that were highly shared and had low generation probability. For each public chain, a later analysis derived a clonal expansion index from normalized ranks of inferred template counts within each repertoire. Generation probabilities in a later analysis came from a VDJ recombination model fitted to out-of-frame rearrangements, and those results were checked against IGoR. A later analysis scored TCR-TCR, TCR-HLA and TCR-CMV co-occurrence with hypergeometric tests, applying a repertoire-size bias correction to TCR pairs. In a later analysis, false discovery rates were estimated by permuting HLA or CMV assignments 20 times. In a later analysis, co-occurring TCRs were grouped using DBSCAN, with TCRdist sequence similarity added in when clustering inside HLA-allele-positive subsets. Co-occurrence clustering excluded repertoires with fewer than 30,000 or more than 120,000 public chains, plus five with anomalous nucleotide sharing. TCRdb carries this immuneACCESS record with in-frame sequences only. Its versions omit some clonotypes, under half of them owing to an unresolved V gene in the studies checked, with the rest unexplained. From that table come the V and J calls and clone size; the DNA was used to work out D and trimming. In this sample the table shows roughly 160,000 clones, about 72% of which occur a single time. The top ten hold approximately 1.5% of the sample.

The junction carries 11 bases between V and J, which are trimmed by 7 bases and 5 bases respectively. Counted from cysteine to phenylalanine, this CDR3 has 12 amino acids. The DNA shown is the 36-base CDR3, in frame from base 1. CDR1 and CDR2 are drawn from the germline V gene: MNHEY, SVGAGI. Sample: PBMCs. The clonotype originates from a girl aged 10 to 17 in good health and CMV-seronegative. The chain joins TRBV6-5 to TRBJ1-1; a tentative D call is TRBD1 (5 bases match). Here is the DNA: TGTGCCAGCATATGGGGGGGAACTGAAGCTTTCTTT. It translates as CASIWGGTEAFF.